What follows is one T cell receptor beta chain and its context. The data are from a study of blood T cell repertoires in COVID-19. Looking at the study overall: Acute and convalescent COVID-19 samples came from the United States, Italy and Spain.

The junction had 6 bases not matched to a gene; V was cut back by 4 bases and J by 7 bases. The CDR3 loop spans 13 amino acids. The V gene's germline CDR1 is GTSNPN and CDR2 SVGIG (reference sequence). TCRdb keeps only in-frame clones here, not all; method: immunoSEQ multiplex PCR. The sample lists 110,000 or so clones, 85% to 90% occurring once. Specimen: peripheral blood. This chain connects TRBV30 to TRBJ1-4, with 7 bases matching TRBD1. The sequence was obtained from a woman aged 45-65 years with acute or convalescent COVID-19. CDR3 nucleotides: TGTGCCTGGAATCGGGACAGTAGTGAAAAACTGTTTTTT. Protein product: CAWNRDSSEKLFF.